This is a list of T cell receptor beta chains from one sample in a study of control samples from healthy donors and cancer patients. Using immunoSEQ multiplex PCR, the repertoire was profiled, and TCRdb retains in-frame clones only, with some absent. Among more than 45,000 clones listed, 85% to 95% were seen once. Material: PBMCs. Receptors originate from a man aged 25-40 years with colorectal cancer. The CDR3 runs from the conserved cysteine through the conserved F or W. A D gene is named only where the DNA matches it firmly. The listing skips clone size in some rows; elsewhere it reads once, few, many or a size class.

size: -
V: TRBV3-1/TRBV3-2
D: TRBD2
J: TRBJ2-2
length: 19
CDR3: CASSQVTTSGGATTGELFF
DNA: TGTGCCAGCAGCCAAGTTACTACTAGCGGGGGGGCGACGACCGGGGAGCTGTTTTTT

size: -
V: TRBV24-1
D: TRBD1
J: TRBJ2-1
length: 17
CDR3: CATSGTGTASSYNEQFF
DNA: TGTGCCACCAGTGGTACCGGGACAGCGAGCTCCTACAATGAGCAGTTCTTC

size: -
V: TRBV25-1
D: -
J: TRBJ2-1
length: 16
CDR3: CASSEASSLDINEQFF
DNA: TGTGCCAGCAGTGAAGCTAGTTCCCTAGATATCAATGAGCAGTTCTTC

size: -
V: TRBV5-5
D: TRBD1
J: TRBJ1-2
length: 18
CDR3: CASSFSPGTGANTYGYTF
DNA: TGTGCCAGCAGCTTCAGTCCCGGGACAGGGGCGAATACCTATGGCTACACCTTC

size: -
V: TRBV7-2
D: TRBD1
J: TRBJ1-5
length: 13
CDR3: CASSLGQGRAQHF
DNA: TGTGCCAGCAGCTTAGGACAGGGGAGAGCCCAGCATTTT

size: -
V: TRBV5-5
D: -
J: TRBJ1-2
length: 13
CDR3: CASSLDFSTGYTF
DNA: TGTGCCAGCAGCTTGGACTTCTCTACCGGCTACACCTTC

size: -
V: TRBV5-1
D: -
J: TRBJ1-5
length: 14
CDR3: CASSLQPTNQPQHF
DNA: TGCGCCAGCAGCTTGCAGCCTACCAATCAGCCCCAGCATTTT

size: -
V: TRBV12-3/TRBV12-4
D: -
J: TRBJ2-5
length: 11
CDR3: CASSFGETQYF
DNA: TGTGCCAGCAGTTTTGGAGAGACCCAGTACTTC

size: -
V: TRBV29-1
D: -
J: TRBJ1-3
length: 14
CDR3: CSVGGPDTGNTIYF
DNA: TGCAGCGTGGGGGGGCCCGATACTGGAAACACCATATATTTT

size: -
V: TRBV7-9
D: -
J: TRBJ1-6
length: 14
CDR3: CASRGGGNNSPLHF
DNA: TGTGCCAGCAGAGGTGGAGGGAATAATTCACCCCTCCACTTT

size: -
V: TRBV4-1
D: -
J: TRBJ2-2
length: 17
CDR3: CASSQDQATTNTGELFF
DNA: TGCGCCAGCAGCCAAGATCAAGCCACCACGAACACCGGGGAGCTGTTTTTT

size: -
V: TRBV5-1
D: -
J: TRBJ2-1
length: 15
CDR3: CASSLLASSYNEQFF
DNA: TGCGCCAGCAGCTTGCTGGCGAGCTCCTACAATGAGCAGTTCTTC

size: -
V: TRBV7-9
D: -
J: TRBJ2-3
length: 12
CDR3: CASSFGTDTQYF
DNA: TGTGCCAGCAGCTTTGGCACAGATACGCAGTATTTT

size: -
V: TRBV24-1
D: -
J: TRBJ2-3
length: 12
CDR3: CATSAGADTQYF
DNA: TGTGCCACCAGTGCCGGGGCAGATACGCAGTATTTT

size: -
V: TRBV4-3
D: -
J: TRBJ1-6
length: 20
CDR3: CASSQHTPTRGSSYNSPLHF
DNA: TGCGCCAGCAGCCAACATACACCCACAAGGGGGAGCTCCTATAATTCACCCCTCCACTTT

size: -
V: TRBV11-2
D: TRBD1
J: TRBJ2-7
length: 14
CDR3: CASSPDRGAYEQYF
DNA: TGTGCCAGCAGCCCGGACAGGGGCGCCTACGAGCAGTACTTC

size: -
V: TRBV7-9
D: -
J: TRBJ2-3
length: 13
CDR3: CASSQRDTDTQYF
DNA: TGTGCCAGCAGCCAACGGGACACAGATACGCAGTATTTT

size: -
V: TRBV12-3/TRBV12-4
D: -
J: TRBJ2-7
length: 13
CDR3: CASRIGGSYEQYF
DNA: TGTGCCAGCAGAATAGGGGGTAGCTACGAGCAGTACTTC

size: -
V: TRBV30
D: -
J: TRBJ1-2
length: 11
CDR3: CAWSVGQGGLF
DNA: TGTGCCTGGAGTGTAGGGCAGGGTGGATTATTC

size: -
V: TRBV7-9
D: -
J: TRBJ1-5
length: 13
CDR3: CASSFGGNQPQHF
DNA: TGTGCCAGCAGCTTCGGCGGCAATCAGCCCCAGCATTTT

size: -
V: TRBV18
D: -
J: TRBJ2-2
length: 13
CDR3: CASSPHPTGELFF
DNA: TGTGCCAGCTCACCCCATCCCACCGGGGAGCTGTTTTTT

size: -
V: TRBV4-3
D: -
J: TRBJ1-4
length: 12
CDR3: CASSQINEKLFF
DNA: TGCGCCAGCAGCCAAATAAATGAAAAACTGTTTTTT

size: -
V: TRBV3-1/TRBV3-2
D: -
J: TRBJ1-4
length: 16
CDR3: CASSQEWGLSNEKLFF
DNA: TGTGCCAGCAGCCAAGAATGGGGACTATCTAATGAAAAACTGTTTTTT

size: few
V: TRBV3-1/TRBV3-2
D: TRBD2
J: TRBJ2-3
length: 16
CDR3: CASSPSGGACTDTQYF
DNA: TGTGCCAGCAGCCCTAGCGGGGGGGCTTGCACAGATACGCAGTATTTT